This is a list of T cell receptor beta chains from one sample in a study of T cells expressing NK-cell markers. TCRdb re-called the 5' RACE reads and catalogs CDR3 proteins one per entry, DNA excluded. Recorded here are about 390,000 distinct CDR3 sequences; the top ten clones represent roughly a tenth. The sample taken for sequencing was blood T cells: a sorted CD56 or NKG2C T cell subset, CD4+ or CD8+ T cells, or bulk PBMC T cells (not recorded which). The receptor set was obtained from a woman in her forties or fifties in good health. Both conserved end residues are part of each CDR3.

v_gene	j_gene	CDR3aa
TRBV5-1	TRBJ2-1	CASSDLAGEFF
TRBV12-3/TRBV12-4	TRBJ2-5	CASSSRTSGRPRETQYF
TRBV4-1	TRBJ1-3	CASSQGAPGGNTIYF
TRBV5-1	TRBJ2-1	CASSFVGWGNEQFF
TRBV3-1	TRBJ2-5	CASSPMSETQYF
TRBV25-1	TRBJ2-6	CASSDRDRGPSGANVLTF
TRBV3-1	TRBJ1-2	CASSITGTPVYGYTF
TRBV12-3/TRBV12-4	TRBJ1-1	CASSLYGGGAFF
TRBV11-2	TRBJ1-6	CASSSPGIYSPLHF
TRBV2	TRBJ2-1	CASQGGTGYNEQFF
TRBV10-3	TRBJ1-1	CAISDNAGGNTEAFF
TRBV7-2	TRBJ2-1	CASSLVGTSLEQFF
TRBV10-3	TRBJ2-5	CAISELGGGGETQYF
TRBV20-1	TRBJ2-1	CSAPSVPGLQRNEQFF
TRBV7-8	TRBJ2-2	CASRMGQGYTGELFF
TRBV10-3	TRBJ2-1	CAISEGGISEQFF
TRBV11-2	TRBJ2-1	CASSLGTSGGFF
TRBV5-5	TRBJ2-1	CASSITGLAGYNEQFF
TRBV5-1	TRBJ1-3	CASSGQGDTIYF
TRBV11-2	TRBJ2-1	CASSPPPWAGAYNEQFF
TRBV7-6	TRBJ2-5	CASSFQPAETQYF
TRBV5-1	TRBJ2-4	CASSQVGENIQYF
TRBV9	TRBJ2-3	CASSVGLAGGRGDTQYF
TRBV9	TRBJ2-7	CASSVGHDYEQYF
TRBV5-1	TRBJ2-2	CASSFKDRMNTGELFF
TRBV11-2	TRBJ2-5	CASSYETGSMETQYF
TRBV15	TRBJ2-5	CATHSPGIQETQYF
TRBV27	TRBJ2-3	CASSVAGGSTDTQYF
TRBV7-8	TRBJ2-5	CASSLTPQGETQYF
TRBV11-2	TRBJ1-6	CASRPGGVGSPLHF
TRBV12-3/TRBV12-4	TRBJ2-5	CASSLVDAGGETQYF
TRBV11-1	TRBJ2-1	CASTQELGLNEQFF
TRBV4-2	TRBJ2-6	CASSQQTSGANVLTF
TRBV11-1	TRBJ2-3	CASSQIPGTSGGTDTQYF
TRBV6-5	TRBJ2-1	CASSYSPELAGRQFF
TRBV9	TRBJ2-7	CASSRGEGGDEQYF
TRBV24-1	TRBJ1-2	CATSDFRGAHYGYTF
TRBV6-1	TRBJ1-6	CASSELKDNSPLHF
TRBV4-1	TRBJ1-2	CASTSRDRGYGYTF
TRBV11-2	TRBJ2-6	CASSSDRGGANVLTF
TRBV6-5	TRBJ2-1	CASSYLAGGEQFF
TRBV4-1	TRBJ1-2	CASSQDGSYYGYTF
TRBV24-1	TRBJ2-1	CATSDTELHEQFF
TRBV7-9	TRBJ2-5	CASSLGGGQSQETQYF
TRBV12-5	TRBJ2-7	CASGPGTGFGEQYF
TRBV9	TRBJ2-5	CASSTPPGGETQYF